A single sample is the source of the 2 T cell receptor beta chains below, sequenced in a study of T cells in Graves' hyperthyroidism and ophthalmopathy. Template material for amplifying TCR beta CDR3 regions consisted of RNA transcripts. The HTBI primer set served for first-round RT-PCR of the TCR CDR3. From the multiplex PCR reads, TCRdb called clonotypes with MiXCR, one entry per CDR3 protein. The table shows about 520,000 distinct CDR3 sequences, with around 21% occurring only once. Source material: blood. These receptors were obtained from a man aged 18 to 35 with Graves' hyperthyroidism.

This clonotype showed up many times. The chain has TRBV2 and TRBJ1-1; D is uncertain. The V end was cut by 9 bases, the J end by 3 bases, with 14 bases between. Per germline, CDR1 SNHLY and CDR2 FYNNEI. The CDR3 is 13 amino acids. The CDR3 bases are TGTGCCAGTCGTACAGCAGACTACACTGAAGCTTTCTTT. Translated: CASRTADYTEAFF.

Of note for this clonotype: This clone may be a read error of a much larger clone one base away. The V and J genes are TRBV7-9 and TRBJ1-2; 10 nucleotides agree with TRBD1. With 4 bases clipped from V and 9 bases from J, the junction kept 11 bases outside the gene matches. This CDR3 has 15 residues. CDR1 and CDR2 (germline): SEHNR, FQNEAQ (reference sequence). CDR3 nucleotides: TGTGCCAGCAGCTCCTGGGACAGGGGAGGGTATAGCTACACCTTC. Amino acid sequence: CASSSWDRGGYSYTF.